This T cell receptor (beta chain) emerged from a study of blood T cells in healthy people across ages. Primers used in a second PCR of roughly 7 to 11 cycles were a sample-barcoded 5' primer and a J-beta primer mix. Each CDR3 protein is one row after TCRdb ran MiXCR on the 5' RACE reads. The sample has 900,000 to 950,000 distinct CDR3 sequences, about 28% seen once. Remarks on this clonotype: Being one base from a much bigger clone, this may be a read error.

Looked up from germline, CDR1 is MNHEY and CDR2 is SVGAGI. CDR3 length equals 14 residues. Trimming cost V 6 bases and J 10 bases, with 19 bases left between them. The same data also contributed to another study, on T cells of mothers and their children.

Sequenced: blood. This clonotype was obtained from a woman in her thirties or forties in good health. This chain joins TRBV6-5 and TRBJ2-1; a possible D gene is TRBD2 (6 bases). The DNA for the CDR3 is TGTGCCAGCAGGCGGGACGGTAGCTCCTACGAGCAGTTCTTC. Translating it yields CASRRDGSSYEQFF.